A selection of T cell receptor beta chains follows, all from one sample in a study of cytomegalovirus exposure and HLA in healthy donors. TCRdb's copy holds only in-frame clones and misses some; the assay was immunoSEQ multiplex PCR. The sample has about 130,000 clones; 70% to 85% are singletons. The sample taken for sequencing was PBMCs. These receptors were collected from a boy younger than 10 in good health and CMV-seronegative. The conserved cysteine and the conserved F or W are not part of the CDR3 here.

j_call v_call cdr3_aa
TRBJ1-2 TRBV9 ASSVQGQGGGYT
TRBJ2-3 TRBV19 ASSEGLVFTDTQY
TRBJ2-1 TRBV19 ASSIWVGINYNEQF
TRBJ2-2 TRBV7-3 ASSLSRGEGELF
TRBJ1-2 TRBV5-4 ASSGGIRADGYT
TRBJ2-1 TRBV5-1 ASSLGNLLAPNEQF
TRBJ2-3 TRBV19 ASSASFGLAGEYTQY
TRBJ2-5 TRBV4-1 ASSQERAGGHLLGETQY
TRBJ1-5 TRBV18 ASSRDRNQPQH
TRBJ1-1 TRBV29-1 SVLPTGQGKRMNTEAF
TRBJ2-5 TRBV13 ASSSRDRGQETQY
TRBJ2-1 TRBV19 ASNPRTQPSYNEQF
TRBJ2-1 TRBV10-3 AISEFPGLAVQRGF
TRBJ2-3 TRBV5-6 ASSWGGFTDTQY
TRBJ2-5 TRBV29-1 SVDLLTPRTGETQY
TRBJ2-2 TRBV13 ASSKASGSLGTGELF
TRBJ2-2 TRBV9 ASSPLDRDKNTGELF
TRBJ1-2 TRBV9 ASSPRTGNYGYT